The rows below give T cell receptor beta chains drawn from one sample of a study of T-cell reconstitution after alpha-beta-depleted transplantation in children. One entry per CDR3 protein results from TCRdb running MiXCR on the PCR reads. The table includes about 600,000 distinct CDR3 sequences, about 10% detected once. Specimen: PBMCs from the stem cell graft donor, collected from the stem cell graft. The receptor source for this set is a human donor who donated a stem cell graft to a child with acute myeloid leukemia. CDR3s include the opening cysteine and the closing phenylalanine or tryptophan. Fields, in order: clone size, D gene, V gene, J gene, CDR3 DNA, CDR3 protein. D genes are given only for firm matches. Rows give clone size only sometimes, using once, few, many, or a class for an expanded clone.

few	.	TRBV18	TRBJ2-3	TGTGCCAGCTCACCACAAGGGGGCACAGATACGCAGTATTTT	CASSPQGGTDTQYF
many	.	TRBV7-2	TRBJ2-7	TGTGCCAGCAGGACGGGACCTCACGAGCAGTACTTC	CASRTGPHEQYF
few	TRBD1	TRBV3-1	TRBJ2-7	TGTGCCAGCAGCCGCCGACAGGGGGGGTACGAGCAGTACTTC	CASSRRQGGYEQYF
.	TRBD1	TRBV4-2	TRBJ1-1	TGTGCCAGCACTGACAGGGGCCTTAACTTGAACACTGAAGCTTTCTTT	CASTDRGLNLNTEAFF
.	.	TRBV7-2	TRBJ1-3	TGTGCCAGCAGCTTTAGCCTTACTGGAAACACCATATATTTT	CASSFSLTGNTIYF
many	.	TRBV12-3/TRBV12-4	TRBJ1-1	TGTGCCAGCAGTTTGATTAGCGGCAGCTCAAATAATCCCAACACTGAAGCTTTCTTT	CASSLISGSSNNPNTEAFF
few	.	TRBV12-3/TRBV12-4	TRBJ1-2	TGTGCCAGCACCCCTTTGATCCAGGGTTATGGCTACACCTTC	CASTPLIQGYGYTF
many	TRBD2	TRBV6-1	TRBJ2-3	TGTGCCAGCAGGGAGCGGGAGGGCACAGATACGCAGTATTTT	CASREREGTDTQYF
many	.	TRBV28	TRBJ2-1	TGTGCCAGCAGTTTACCCCGAGGGGGGCTGAATGAGCAGTTCTTC	CASSLPRGGLNEQFF
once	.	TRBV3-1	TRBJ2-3	TGTGCCAGCAGCGTGGCAACCTCCACCACAGATACGCAGTATTTT	CASSVATSTTDTQYF
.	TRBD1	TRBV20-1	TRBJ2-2	TGCAGTGCTAGAGATCGGACAGGGGACACCGGGGAGCTGTTTTTT	CSARDRTGDTGELFF
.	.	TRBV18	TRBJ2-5	TGTGCCAGCTCACCTCTGGGCGGGGAGACCCAGTACTTC	CASSPLGGETQYF
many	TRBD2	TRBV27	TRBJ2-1	TGTGCCAGCAGTTCTCATCTTCTAGCGGATAACAATGAGCAGTTCTTC	CASSSHLLADNNEQFF
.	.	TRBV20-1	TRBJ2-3	TGCAGCATGCAGGGGAGCACAGATACGCAGTATTTT	CSMQGSTDTQYF
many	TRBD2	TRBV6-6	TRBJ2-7	TGTGCCAGCCTAGCGGGAGTTACCTACGAGCAGTACTTC	CASLAGVTYEQYF
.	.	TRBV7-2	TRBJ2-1	TGTGCCAGCAGCCCCTCTACCGCTGAGCAGTTCTTC	CASSPSTAEQFF
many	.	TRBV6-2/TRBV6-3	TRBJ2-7	TGTGCCGGTGGGGAGACCAACTACGAGCAGTACTTC	CAGGETNYEQYF
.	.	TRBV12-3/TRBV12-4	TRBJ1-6	TGTGCCAGCAGTTTAACGGGGACTAAAAATTCACCCCTCCACTTT	CASSLTGTKNSPLHF
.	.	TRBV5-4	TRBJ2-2	TGTGCCAGCAGCCCCACCCAGGGGACTCTAAGAGGGGAGCTGTTTTTT	CASSPTQGTLRGELFF
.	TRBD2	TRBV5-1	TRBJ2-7	TGCGCCAGCAGGGGGGGGACGGGACGGAGCTCCTACGAGCAGTACTTC	CASRGGTGRSSYEQYF
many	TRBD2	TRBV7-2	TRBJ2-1	TGTGCCAGCAGCCCGCCGGGACTAGCCTACAATGAGCAGTTCTTC	CASSPPGLAYNEQFF
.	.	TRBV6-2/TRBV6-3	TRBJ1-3	TGTGCCAGCACGGCAGATACTTCTGGAAACACCATATATTTT	CASTADTSGNTIYF
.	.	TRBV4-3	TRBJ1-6	TGCGCCAGCAGCCAAGTAGACGGATTATATAATTCACCCCTCCACTTT	CASSQVDGLYNSPLHF
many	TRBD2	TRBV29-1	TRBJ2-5	TGCAGCGTTGTTGGAGGACTAGCGGGAGAGGTAGAGACCCAGTACTTC	CSVVGGLAGEVETQYF
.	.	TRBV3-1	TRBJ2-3	TGTGCCAGCAGCCAAGGGGTTCCAGATACGCTGTATTTT	CASSQGVPDTLYF
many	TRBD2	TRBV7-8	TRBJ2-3	TGTGCCAGCAGCGAGCCCGGACTAGCGGTAGCCCTCACAGATACGCAGTATTTT	CASSEPGLAVALTDTQYF
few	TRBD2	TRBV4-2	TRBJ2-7	TGTGCCAGCAGCCGCGAGAGACTAGCGGGAGTCAACGAGCAGTACTTC	CASSRERLAGVNEQYF
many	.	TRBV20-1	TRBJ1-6	TGCAGTGCTAGGAGCGTAGGACTTAGCTCCTATAATTCACCCCTCCACTTT	CSARSVGLSSYNSPLHF
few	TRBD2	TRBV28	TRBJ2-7	TGTGCCAGCAGTTCCCCCTCTAGCGGCAACCCCTACGAGCAGTACTTC	CASSSPSSGNPYEQYF
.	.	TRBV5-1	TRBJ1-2	TGCGCCAGCAGCCCCGGGACGGCCTTCAACTATGGCTACACCTTC	CASSPGTAFNYGYTF
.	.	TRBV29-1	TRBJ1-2	TGCAGCGTTGTTCGGGGCGTCGGCTATGGCTACACCTTC	CSVVRGVGYGYTF
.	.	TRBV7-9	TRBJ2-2	TGTGCCAGCAGCCCCCTCGGGAGAGCGAACACCGGGGAGCTGTTTTTT	CASSPLGRANTGELFF
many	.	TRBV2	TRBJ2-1	TGTGCCAGCAGTGACAGGGAATTCAATGAGCAGTTCTTC	CASSDREFNEQFF
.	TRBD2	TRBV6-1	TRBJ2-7	TGTGCCAGCACTCCCGGACTAGCTCCGGGCGAGCAGTACTTC	CASTPGLAPGEQYF
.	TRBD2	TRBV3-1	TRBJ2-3	TGTGCCAGCAGGGGGGGTAGCGGGCAATCTACGCAGTATTTT	CASRGGSGQSTQYF